The 25 T cell receptor beta chains below come from one sample, sequenced in a study of regulatory T cells in long-lasting Graves disease. Sample time point: newly diagnosed GD, antithyroid drugs for less than 3 months. RNA isolated from PBMCs was used to make the TCR library. According to the study, TCR beta libraries were built with iRepertoire HTBI primers and CDR3-region Arm-PCR. TCRdb independently ran MiXCR on the multiplex PCR reads; one entry per CDR3 protein. The profile shows 520,000 or so distinct CDR3 sequences, 12% of them singletons. Separately, the same data were catalogued under a study of T cells in Graves' hyperthyroidism and ophthalmopathy.

The source material was peripheral blood mononuclear cells (PBMCs), sampled at new diagnosis, from a patient treated with antithyroid drugs. These receptors all come from a woman aged 30 to 39 with Graves disease.

This clonotype has ten or more counts. The chain has TRBV20-1 and TRBJ2-7, with 8 bases aligning to TRBD2. CDR1 is DFQATT and CDR2 is SNEGSKA in the germline V gene (reference sequence). The V segment lost 2 bases and the J segment 6 bases; nucleotides outside the gene matches: 6. CDR3 length: 13 residues. In DNA, the CDR3 is TGCAGTGCTAGAACTAGCGGCAGCTTCGAGCAGTACTTC. Its translation: CSARTSGSFEQYF.

This clonotype was picked up many times. CDR3 nucleotide sequence: TGTGCCAGCAGCTTGGGCAGCTTTGATCAGCCCCAGCATTTT. Translated: CASSLGSFDQPQHF. V is TRBV5-5 and J is TRBJ1-5, with D hard to call. The CDR3 totals 14 residues. Germline CDR1 reads SGHKS; CDR2 reads YYEKEE (reference sequence). V lost 0 bases to trimming and J lost 5 bases, with 9 bases between them.

This clonotype appeared many times. V gene TRBV7-2 combines with J gene TRBJ2-5; D tentatively reads TRBD1 or TRBD2 (6 bases each). Germline values: CDR1 SGHTA, CDR2 FQGNSA. Trimming left V 5 bases short and J 5 bases short, with 18 bases between. The CDR3 is made up of 15 amino acids. CDR3 nucleotide sequence: TGTGCCAGCAGCCCCGGGGGCAGGGTTTGGGAGACCCAGTACTTC. As protein: CASSPGGRVWETQYF.

This clonotype was detected many times. The V gene is TRBV19, the J gene TRBJ2-1, with D perhaps TRBD2 (5 bases). The CDR3 contains 15 residues. V shed 3 bases and J shed 0 bases, with 9 bases lying between them. The germline gives CDR1 LNHDA, CDR2 SQIVND (reference sequence). DNA for the CDR3: TGTGCCAGTAGTATTAAGCGGACCTCCTACAATGAGCAGTTCTTC. Protein: CASSIKRTSYNEQFF.

The rearrangement links TRBV28 to TRBJ2-7; 10 bases line up with TRBD2. This CDR3 spans 15 amino acids. CDR1 and CDR2 from the germline V gene are MDHEN and SYDVKM. With 2 bases clipped from V and 2 bases from J, the junction kept 3 bases outside the gene matches. CDR3 in amino acids: CASSLTTSGPYEQYF. For the CDR3, the DNA is TGTGCCAGCAGTTTAACGACTAGCGGGCCCTACGAGCAGTACTTC.

This clonotype was recorded many times. The gene calls are TRBV27 and TRBJ2-1, with 9 nucleotides matching TRBD1. The germline CDR1 and CDR2 sequences are MNHEY and SMNVEV (reference sequence). This CDR3 is 16 amino acids long. Trimming cost V 2 bases and J 4 bases; bases outside gene matches: 6. CDR3 bases: TGTGCCAGCAGTTTACGGGACAGGGTCAATTACAATGAGCAGTTCTTC. It is translated as CASSLRDRVNYNEQFF.

The rearrangement joins TRBV19 to TRBJ2-3; D possibly corresponds to TRBD1 (6 bases). CDR1 is LNHDA, CDR2 SQIVND, per germline (reference sequence). The CDR3 runs to 15 residues. Trimming took 3 bases from V and 5 from J, leaving 15 bases between them. The CDR3 loop reads CASSMVNRVGDTQYF. Here the CDR3 DNA reads TGTGCCAGTAGTATGGTGAACAGGGTCGGAGATACGCAGTATTTT. Full variable domain (rest looked up from reference TRBV19 and TRBJ2-3): DGGITQSPKYLFRKEGQNVTLSCEQNLNHDAMYWYRQDPGQGLRLIYYSQIVNDFQKGDIAEGYSVSREKKESFPLTVTSAQKNPTAFYLCASSMVNRVGDTQYFGPGTRLTVL.

This clonotype was detected ten times or more. V is TRBV7-8 and J is TRBJ2-3; TRBD1 or TRBD2 may be the D gene (5 bases each). The CDR3 contains 17 residues. Looked up from germline, CDR1 is SGHVS and CDR2 is FQNEAQ. Trimming took 2 bases from V and 4 from J, leaving 19 bases between them. The CDR3 loop is CASSLMGQGEEPDTQYF. CDR3 nucleotide sequence: TGTGCCAGCAGCTTAATGGGGCAGGGAGAGGAGCCAGATACGCAGTATTTT.

The chain carries TRBV5-1 and TRBJ2-5, with 8 bases identical to TRBD2. The length of the CDR3 is 15 residues. V lost 4 bases to trimming and J lost 2 bases; unmatched junction nucleotides: 7. CDR1 SGHRS and CDR2 YFSETQ come from the germline V gene. The CDR3 region is CASSRQAGVQETQYF. The DNA for the CDR3 is TGCGCCAGCAGCCGCCAAGCGGGAGTTCAAGAGACCCAGTACTTC.

This clonotype has at least ten counts. The chain carries TRBV10-3 and TRBJ1-2; perhaps TRBD1 as D (6 bases). This CDR3 is built from 16 residues. V dropped 6 bases and J dropped 3 bases, with 20 bases sitting between them. The germline gives CDR1 ENHRY, CDR2 SYGVKD. The CDR3 bases are TGTGCCATCAGCGCATCCCCAGGGGAGGCTGACTATGGCTACACCTTC. Translating gives CAISASPGEADYGYTF.

The chain recombines TRBV28 with TRBJ2-7, with a tentative D call TRBD2 (5 bases). The germline V and J ends were trimmed by 6 bases and 3 bases, with 12 bases remaining between them. The germline V gene has CDR1 MDHEN and CDR2 SYDVKM. The CDR3 is made up of 13 amino acids. The CDR3 reads CASRPPDYYEQYF. CDR3 bases: TGTGCCAGCAGGCCCCCCGACTACTACGAGCAGTACTTC.

In its sample, this clonotype was seen many times. This sequence joins TRBV29-1 and TRBJ2-3; D possibly corresponds to TRBD2 (6 bases). The V end lost 6 bases, the J end lost 3 bases, and 13 bases lay between the germline ends. The CDR3 consists of 13 residues. The germline V gene encodes CDR1 SQVTM and CDR2 ANQGSEA. The CDR3 nucleotides are TGCAGCGTGGGACTTCTGGGGACAGATACGCAGTATTTT. Protein: CSVGLLGTDTQYF.

Notes on this clonotype: Since a much larger clone is just one base distant, this may be a read error. The rearrangement links TRBV7-9 to TRBJ1-2, with 9 nucleotides matching TRBD1. CDR1 SEHNR and CDR2 FQNEAQ come from the germline V gene (reference sequence). This CDR3 contains 15 residues. This CDR3 is CAGSPWDREAYGYTF. CDR3 DNA sequence: TGTGCCGGCAGCCCCTGGGACAGGGAGGCCTATGGCTACACCTTC.

This chain links TRBV6-2 or TRBV6-3 with TRBJ1-4; 7 positions agree with TRBD1. J gave up 5 bases and V 8 bases, and 8 bases lay outside the gene matches. CDR1 and CDR2 (germline): MNHEY, SVGEGT. The CDR3 runs to 14 residues. The CDR3 loop is CASAEDRANEKLFF. For the CDR3, the DNA is TGTGCCAGCGCCGAAGACAGGGCAAATGAAAAACTGTTTTTT.

The V gene is TRBV28, the J gene TRBJ2-7; tentatively, D is TRBD1 or TRBD2 (5 bases each). V lost 1 base and J 9 bases, leaving 25 bases between the germline ends. Per the germline V gene, CDR1 is MDHEN and CDR2 is SYDVKM. The CDR3 totals 17 residues. CDR3 in amino acids: CASSLLGPPDAQAWQYF. CDR3 DNA sequence: TGTGCCAGCAGTTTATTGGGACCTCCTGATGCCCAAGCGTGGCAGTACTTC. Complete variable domain (other parts from reference TRBV28 and TRBJ2-7): DVKVTQSSRYLVKRTGEKVFLECVQDMDHENMFWYRQDPGLGLRLIYFSYDVKMKEKGDIPEGYSVSREKKERFSLILESASTNQTSMYLCASSLLGPPDAQAWQYFGPGTRLTVT.

This clonotype came up once. The V call is TRBV7-7, the J call TRBJ2-4; D possibly uses TRBD1 or TRBD2 (5 bases each). Trimming removed 5 bases from V and 4 bases from J, with 24 bases in between. CDR3 length: 18 residues. From germline, CDR1 is SSHAT and CDR2 FNYEAQ (reference sequence). The CDR3 here is CASSPMAQGGWVKNIQYF. For the CDR3, the DNA is TGTGCCAGCAGCCCGATGGCTCAGGGCGGGTGGGTTAAAAACATTCAGTACTTC.

The chain couples TRBV7-3 to TRBJ1-2; D unresolved. There are 13 residues in the CDR3. V was pared by 6 bases and J by 7 bases, with 15 bases between. Germline lookup yields CDR1 SGHTA and CDR2 FQGTGA. CDR3 loop: CASSPGVGGGYTF. CDR3 nucleotides: TGTGCCAGCAGTCCCGGTGTAGGTGGTGGCTACACCTTC.

This chain uses TRBV19 with TRBJ2-7, with TRBD1 matching over 8 bases. The CDR3 has 15 residues. The germline gives CDR1 LNHDA, CDR2 SQIVND (reference sequence). J gave up 3 bases and V 4 bases, and 8 bases lay outside the gene matches. DNA for the CDR3: TGTGCCAGTAGTAAAGGACAGGGCGGATACTACGAGCAGTACTTC. This gives the protein CASSKGQGGYYEQYF. The whole variable domain, remainder taken from reference TRBV19 and TRBJ2-7, is DGGITQSPKYLFRKEGQNVTLSCEQNLNHDAMYWYRQDPGQGLRLIYYSQIVNDFQKGDIAEGYSVSREKKESFPLTVTSAQKNPTAFYLCASSKGQGGYYEQYFGPGTRLTVT.

This clonotype was found a few times. The chain is built from TRBV20-1 and TRBJ1-6; D gene unclear. V gave up 2 bases and J gave up 3 bases, with 14 bases separating them. The CDR3 is 16 residues long. Germline V gene lookup returns CDR1 DFQATT and CDR2 SNEGSKA (reference sequence). The CDR3 loop reads CSARPSGELYNSPLHF. CDR3 coding DNA: TGCAGTGCTAGACCTAGTGGGGAACTCTATAATTCACCCCTCCACTTT.

The rearrangement links TRBV20-1 to TRBJ2-7, with unresolved D. Germline loops: CDR1 DFQATT, CDR2 SNEGSKA (reference sequence). CDR3 size: 11 residues. Trimming stripped 4 bases from V and 5 bases from J, with 9 bases between. CDR3 residues: CSANTHDEQYF. The CDR3 DNA sequence: TGCAGTGCTAATACTCACGACGAGCAGTACTTC.

This clonotype was recorded many times. The chain combines TRBV4-3 with TRBJ2-3; D remains ambiguous. V was cut by 3 bases and J by 4 bases, with 17 bases left in between. This CDR3 has 16 residues. Germline lookup yields CDR1 LGHNA and CDR2 YSLEER. CDR3 in amino acids: CASSQEGPRGADTQYF. The CDR3 DNA reads TGCGCCAGCAGCCAGGAAGGCCCCCGTGGCGCAGATACGCAGTATTTT.

The table lists this clonotype with many counts. The chain combines TRBV7-9 with TRBJ2-5; 7 bases fit TRBD2. There are 14 residues in the CDR3. Germline V lookup: CDR1 SEHNR, CDR2 FQNEAQ (reference sequence). Trimming at V came to 2 bases and at J to 2 bases, leaving 2 bases not matched to a gene. The CDR3 region is CASSLQRGQETQYF. CDR3 DNA: TGTGCCAGCAGCTTACAGCGGGGACAAGAGACCCAGTACTTC. Full variable domain (rest looked up from reference TRBV7-9 and TRBJ2-5): DTGVSQNPRHKITKRGQNVTFRCDPISEHNRLYWYRQTLGQGPEFLTYFQNEAQLEKSRLLSDRFSAERPKGSFSTLEIQRTEQGDSAMYLCASSLQRGQETQYFGPGTRLLVL.

This clonotype was counted at least ten times. The chain has TRBV11-3 and TRBJ1-6, with D possibly being TRBD1 (5 bases). The CDR3 loop spans 15 amino acids. Germline-derived CDR1 and CDR2 are SGHNT and YENEEA. V dropped 5 bases and J dropped 6 bases, with 14 bases sitting between them. This chain's CDR3 is CASSVIDRPNSPLHF. CDR3 nucleotides: TGTGCCAGCAGCGTGATCGACAGACCTAATTCACCCCTCCACTTT.

This clonotype was detected ten times or more. CDR3 in DNA: TGTGCCTGGGGGGACAGAAGCTACGAGCAGTACTTC. Protein product: CAWGDRSYEQYF. The chain has TRBV30 and TRBJ2-7; TRBD1 matches 7 bases. This CDR3 region has 12 residues. The V and J ends lost 5 bases and 3 bases, in that order; junction bases with no gene match: 4. The germline gives CDR1 GTSNPN, CDR2 SVGIG (reference sequence).

This clonotype was counted ten times or more. The CDR3 reads CASTSQGWATNEKLFF. The DNA for the CDR3 is TGTGCCAGTACCTCACAGGGATGGGCAACTAATGAAAAACTGTTTTTT. This chain connects TRBV19 to TRBJ1-4, with D tentatively TRBD1 (6 bases). This CDR3 has 16 amino acids. Germline CDR1 reads LNHDA; CDR2 reads SQIVND (reference sequence). V lost 7 bases to trimming and J lost 0 bases, with 15 bases between them.